The 17 T cell receptor beta chains given below trace back to one sample, sequenced in a study of T cell repertoires in cytomegalovirus infection. No antigen has been identified for these receptors. TCRdb independently ran MiXCR on the reads; one entry per CDR3 protein. Found here are approximately 1,000,000 distinct CDR3 sequences, around a third of them singletons; the top ten hold 11% to 15%. This specimen was cultured CD8+ T cells from PBMCs, taken from culture after CMV antigen stimulation. All receptors derive from a human donor in good health (CMV status not recorded). Some clones in this sample may be carry-over from other donors' samples.

V is TRBV6-1 and J is TRBJ2-1; tentatively, D is TRBD1 or TRBD2 (6 bases each). V lost 5 bases and J lost 10, with 15 bases in between. CDR3 length: 13 residues. The germline CDR1 and CDR2 sequences are MNHNS and SASEGT. The CDR3 is CASSPGGEGEQFF. The CDR3 DNA sequence: TGTGCCAGCAGTCCCGGGGGCGAGGGGGAGCAGTTCTTC.

This clonotype turned up a few times. The rearrangement uses TRBV12-3 or TRBV12-4 and TRBJ2-3, with D unclear. This CDR3 is built from 15 residues. Trimming cost V 3 bases and J 0 bases, with 10 bases left between them. This CDR3 is CASSLRKSSTDTQYF. The CDR3 DNA sequence: TGTGCCAGCAGTTTGAGGAAATCTAGCACAGATACGCAGTATTTT.

This clonotype was observed a handful of times. This chain links TRBV2 with TRBJ2-3; D tentatively fits TRBD1 or TRBD2 (5 bases each). The ends were cut back, 1 base at V and 6 bases at J, with 20 bases in the middle. CDR1 is SNHLY and CDR2 is FYNNEI in the germline V gene. The CDR3 is made up of 17 amino acids. CDR3 bases: TGTGCCAGCAGTGAAGGAGGGGCTTTGCGGTCAGCGGATACGCAGTATTTT. Its translation is CASSEGGALRSADTQYF. Supplemented by reference TRBV2 and TRBJ2-3, the full variable domain reads EPEVTQTPSHQVTQMGQEVILRCVPISNHLYFYWYRQILGQKVEFLVSFYNNEISEKSEIFDDQFSVERPDGSNFTLKIRSTKLEDSAMYFCASSEGGALRSADTQYFGPGTRLTVL.

This sequence joins TRBV12-3 or TRBV12-4 and TRBJ2-7; 11 nucleotides align to TRBD2. J was trimmed by 6 bases and V by 4 bases; bases with no gene match: 11. The CDR3 is made up of 16 amino acids. The DNA of the CDR3 is TGTGCCAGCAGTTCTTATATAGCGGGGGGGCGGCGCGAGCAGTACTTC. It codes for CASSSYIAGGRREQYF.

Only a few counts were recorded for this clonotype. V is TRBV27 and J is TRBJ1-1; 11 bases line up with TRBD1. The CDR3 loop spans 17 amino acids. CDR1 is MNHEY and CDR2 is SMNVEV in the germline V gene (reference sequence). J lost 2 bases, V lost 5 bases, and 10 bases had no gene match. The CDR3 sequence is CASSPRTGGARNTEAFF. The DNA for the CDR3 is TGTGCCAGCAGTCCCAGGACAGGGGGCGCGAGAAACACTGAAGCTTTCTTT.

This clonotype was recorded a few times. The chain has TRBV2 and TRBJ2-7; D not certain. Trimming shortened V by 3 bases and J by 3 bases, and 6 bases separated the two germline ends. Per germline, CDR1 SNHLY and CDR2 FYNNEI. CDR3 size: 12 residues. The CDR3 DNA sequence: TGTGCCAGCAGTGAGGTTCACTACGAGCAGTACGTC. Translation gives CASSEVHYEQYV.

The V call is TRBV2, the J call TRBJ1-2; no definite D call. Germline loops: CDR1 SNHLY, CDR2 FYNNEI. The CDR3 runs 14 residues. The V end was cut by 3 bases, the J end by 0 bases, with 8 bases between. The CDR3 loop reads CASSEGATNYGYTF. CDR3 nucleotide sequence: TGTGCCAGCAGTGAGGGCGCTACTAACTATGGCTACACCTTC.

This clonotype was seen more than once but under ten times. J is TRBJ1-4 and V is TRBV4-1; D is undetermined. Trimming took off 1 base at V and 5 bases at J, with 14 bases between the two ends. Germline assignment: CDR1 MGHRA and CDR2 YSYEKL. The CDR3 runs to 16 residues. The CDR3 DNA is TGCGCCAGCAGCCAAGGGCCGGCAGAGCGGAATGAAAAACTGTTTTTT. Its protein product is CASSQGPAERNEKLFF.

This clonotype was detected a few times. The chain has TRBV12-3 or TRBV12-4 and TRBJ1-6; D unresolved. V shed 2 bases and J shed 7 bases, with 15 bases lying between them. CDR3 size: 16 residues. CDR3 in amino acids: CASSLSWRGTNSPLHF. In nucleotides, the CDR3 is TGTGCCAGCAGTTTATCTTGGCGGGGAACGAATTCACCCCTCCACTTT.

The chain uses TRBV6-2 or TRBV6-3 and TRBJ2-1, with no clear D. Per germline, CDR1 MNHEY and CDR2 SVGEGT. V was cut by 5 bases and J by 8 bases, with 4 bases left in between. This CDR3 is built from 10 residues. The CDR3: CASSAHEQFF. In DNA, the CDR3 is TGTGCCAGCAGTGCCCATGAGCAGTTCTTC.

The CDR3 here is CASSLLGQTQYF. The CDR3 DNA is TGTGCCAGCAGCTTATTGGGCCAGACCCAGTACTTC. This chain connects TRBV7-9 to TRBJ2-5; unclear D gene. The CDR3 extends over 12 amino acids. V gave up 2 bases and J gave up 6 bases, with 7 bases separating them. The V gene's germline CDR1 is SEHNR and CDR2 FQNEAQ (reference sequence).

This clonotype was counted ten times or more. This chain links TRBV7-6 with TRBJ2-5; D unresolved. V gave up 1 base and J gave up 0 bases, with 12 bases separating them. The V gene's germline CDR1 is SGHVS and CDR2 FNYEAQ. This CDR3 is 16 amino acids long. CDR3 in amino acids: CASSLEQRKYQETQYF. In DNA, the CDR3 is TGTGCCAGCAGCTTAGAGCAGCGAAAGTACCAAGAGACCCAGTACTTC.

The chain joins TRBV19 to TRBJ1-2; D call uncertain. The CDR3 consists of 11 residues. Trimming pared 6 bases from V and 4 bases from J, leaving 6 bases between. Per germline, CDR1 LNHDA and CDR2 SQIVND (reference sequence). CDR3 loop: CASRSSYGYTF. The CDR3 DNA sequence: TGTGCCAGTAGGAGCAGCTATGGCTACACCTTC.

Of note for this clonotype: A read error is possible here, since a much larger clone lies one base away. The chain recombines TRBV27 with TRBJ2-7; D gene uncertain. This CDR3 has 13 amino acids. Germline CDR1 and CDR2: MNHEY and SMNVEV (reference sequence). In DNA form, the CDR3 reads TGTGCCAACAGTTTAGGCAGGTACTACGAGCAGTACTTC. Its translation is CANSLGRYYEQYF.

Concerning this clonotype itself: A read error may account for a junction end that differs from germline. The rearrangement uses TRBV29-1 and TRBJ2-3, with D possibly being TRBD1 (5 bases). The CDR3 runs 12 residues. Germline V gives CDR1 SQVTM, CDR2 ANQGSEA. Here the CDR3 reads CSDEQDTDTQYF. DNA for the CDR3: TGCAGCGATGAACAGGACACAGATACGCAGTATTTT.

This clonotype was detected only a few times. J is TRBJ2-7 and V is TRBV12-3 or TRBV12-4; TRBD1 might be the D (6 bases). This CDR3 region has 14 residues. V was shortened by 5 bases and J by 2 bases, with 13 bases between the two germline ends. CDR3 in DNA: TGTGCCAGCAGTCCCCCGGGACAAACCTACGAGCAGTACTTC. The encoded protein is CASSPPGQTYEQYF.

This clonotype was seen a few times. The chain carries TRBV12-3 or TRBV12-4 and TRBJ2-1; 13 nucleotides align to TRBD2. The ends lost 3 bases at V and 1 base at J; junction bases unmatched: 9. The CDR3 has 19 amino acids. The CDR3 nucleotides read TGTGCCAGCAGTTTCCTACTAGCGGGGGGGCCGGGTTCCTACAATGAGCAGTTCTTC. As protein: CASSFLLAGGPGSYNEQFF.